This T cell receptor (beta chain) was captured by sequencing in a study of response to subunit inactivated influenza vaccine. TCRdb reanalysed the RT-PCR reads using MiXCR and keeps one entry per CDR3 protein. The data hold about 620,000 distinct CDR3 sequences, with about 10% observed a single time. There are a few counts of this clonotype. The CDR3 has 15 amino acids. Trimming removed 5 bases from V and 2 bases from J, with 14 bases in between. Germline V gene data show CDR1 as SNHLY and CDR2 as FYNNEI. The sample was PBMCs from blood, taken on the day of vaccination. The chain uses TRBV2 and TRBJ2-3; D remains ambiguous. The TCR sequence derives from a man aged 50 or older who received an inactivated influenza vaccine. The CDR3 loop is CASSPDQVYTDTQYF. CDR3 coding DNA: TGTGCCAGCAGTCCAGACCAGGTTTACACAGATACGCAGTATTTT.